This entry is about one TCR beta chain. These data originate in a study of T-cell reconstitution after alpha-beta-depleted transplantation in children. Unique molecular identifiers were incorporated into the prepared TCRbeta library. From the PCR reads, TCRdb called clonotypes with MiXCR, one entry per CDR3 protein. The profile shows roughly 500,000 distinct CDR3 sequences, about a sixth of them singletons. Per the germline V gene, CDR1 is SGHDT and CDR2 is YYEEEE. CDR3 size: 12 residues. V dropped 1 base and J dropped 14 bases, with 13 bases sitting between them. The sequence was obtained from a human donor who donated a stem cell graft to a child with acute lymphoblastic leukemia. The sample in question was PBMCs from the stem cell graft donor, obtained from the stem cell graft. J is TRBJ2-1 and V is TRBV5-6; D tentatively fits TRBD1 or TRBD2 (5 bases each). The CDR3 sequence: CASSLMRGDKFF. The CDR3 DNA sequence: TGTGCCAGCAGCTTGATGAGGGGCGACAAGTTCTTC.